The source of this T cell receptor beta chain is a study of T cell responses to AZD1222 COVID-19 vaccine. Study results and caveats: Mostly white British, mostly female donors; authors suggested clonal diversity may be underestimated. Seropositive status at baseline applied to only six AZD1222 recipients.

This clone has just one count. Its specificity is unknown. Generated by immunoSEQ multiplex PCR, the TCRdb table keeps only in-frame clones and is missing some. The sample has approximately 110,000 clones, about 90% seen once; the top ten hold approximately 10%. The germline V and J ends were trimmed by 1 base and 4 bases, with 28 bases remaining between them. The CDR3 is 20 residues long. Germline CDR1 SGDLS, CDR2 YYNGEE. This rearrangement joins TRBV9 to TRBJ2-3; TRBD2 might be the D (6 bases). The input for sequencing was peripheral blood, taken on day 0 of AZD1222 vaccination. This TCR came from an adult in good health. CDR3 residues: CASSVSHHPIWGRRADTQYF. The CDR3 DNA is TGTGCCAGCAGCGTATCTCACCACCCCATTTGGGGGAGGAGGGCAGATACGCAGTATTTT.